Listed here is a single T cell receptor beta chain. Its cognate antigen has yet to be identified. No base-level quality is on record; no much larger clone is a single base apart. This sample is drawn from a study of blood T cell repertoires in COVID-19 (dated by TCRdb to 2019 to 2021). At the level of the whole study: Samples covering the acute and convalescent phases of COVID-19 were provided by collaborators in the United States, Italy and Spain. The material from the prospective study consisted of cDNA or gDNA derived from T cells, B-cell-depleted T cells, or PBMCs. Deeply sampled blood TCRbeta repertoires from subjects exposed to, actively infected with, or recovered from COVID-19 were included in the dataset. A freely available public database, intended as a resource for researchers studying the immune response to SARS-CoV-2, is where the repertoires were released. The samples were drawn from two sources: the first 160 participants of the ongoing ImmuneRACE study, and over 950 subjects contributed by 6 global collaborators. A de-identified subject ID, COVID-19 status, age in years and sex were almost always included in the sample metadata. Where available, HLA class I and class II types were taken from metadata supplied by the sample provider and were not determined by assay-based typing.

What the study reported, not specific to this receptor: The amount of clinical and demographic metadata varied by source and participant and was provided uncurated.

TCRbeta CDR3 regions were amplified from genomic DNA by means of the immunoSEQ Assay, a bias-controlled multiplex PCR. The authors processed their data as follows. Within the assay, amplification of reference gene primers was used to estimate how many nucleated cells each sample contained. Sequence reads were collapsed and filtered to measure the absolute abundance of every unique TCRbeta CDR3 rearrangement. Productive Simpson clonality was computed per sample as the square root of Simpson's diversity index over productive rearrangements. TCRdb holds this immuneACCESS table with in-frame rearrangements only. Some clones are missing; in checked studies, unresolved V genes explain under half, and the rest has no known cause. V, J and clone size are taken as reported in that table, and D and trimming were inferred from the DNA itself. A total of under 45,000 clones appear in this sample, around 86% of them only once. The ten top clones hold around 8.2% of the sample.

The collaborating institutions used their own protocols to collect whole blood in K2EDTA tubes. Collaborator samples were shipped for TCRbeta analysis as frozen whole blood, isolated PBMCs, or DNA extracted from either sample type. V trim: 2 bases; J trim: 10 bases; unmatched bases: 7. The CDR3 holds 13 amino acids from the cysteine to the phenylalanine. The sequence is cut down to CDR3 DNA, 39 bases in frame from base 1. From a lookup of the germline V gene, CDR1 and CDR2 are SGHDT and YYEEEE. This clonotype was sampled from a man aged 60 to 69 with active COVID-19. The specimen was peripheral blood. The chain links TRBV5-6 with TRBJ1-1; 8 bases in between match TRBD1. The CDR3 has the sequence CASSFGTGRGAFF. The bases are TGTGCCAGCAGCTTTGGGACAGGCCGCGGAGCTTTCTTT.